The 2 T cell receptor beta chains below come from one sample, sequenced in a study of T cells after yellow fever vaccination. In TCRdb, the 5' RACE reads were re-called with MiXCR into one record per CDR3 protein. The sample comprises approximately 300,000 distinct CDR3 sequences, around 10% of which are singletons, and roughly 3% rests with the top ten. Source: CD4+ T cells sorted from PBMCs, taken 45 days after the yellow fever booster vaccination. The receptors derive from a young man who received the YFV17D yellow fever vaccine.

This clonotype appeared a few times. This chain's CDR3 is CASSLQDSTGELFF. In DNA form, the CDR3 reads TGTGCCAGCTCACTACAGGATAGCACCGGGGAGCTGTTTTTT. This chain connects TRBV18 to TRBJ2-2; D is possibly TRBD1 (5 bases). Germline V gene lookup returns CDR1 KGHSH and CDR2 LQKENI. The CDR3 runs to 14 residues. Trimming shortened V by 4 bases and J by 4 bases, and 10 bases separated the two germline ends.

In its sample, this clonotype was seen a few times. The genes are TRBV6-2 or TRBV6-3 and TRBJ2-1; D call uncertain. Germline CDR1 MNHEY, CDR2 SVGEGT. V was cut by 2 bases and J by 0 bases, with 8 bases left in between. The CDR3 sequence is 15 residues long. The CDR3 region is CASSYEFSSYNEQFF. In DNA, the CDR3 is TGTGCCAGCAGTTACGAGTTCAGCTCCTACAATGAGCAGTTCTTC.